The sequence of this TCR beta chain was determined in a study of blood T cell repertoires in COVID-19. For the study at large: Italy, Spain and the United States were the sources of the convalescent and acute COVID-19 samples. The analysed material was cDNA or gDNA that came from T cells, B-cell-depleted T cells, or PBMCs.

Enrolment of Seattle patients took place during active infection, and they were followed longitudinally. Trimming stripped 2 bases from V and 0 bases from J, with 14 bases between. There are 16 residues in the CDR3. Germline CDR1 and CDR2: SGHVS and FNYEAQ. The authors' processing: The assay estimated nucleated cells by amplifying reference gene primers. The data were produced by immunoSEQ multiplex PCR, yet TCRdb's version contains in-frame clones alone and is incomplete. The V and J calls and clone size were taken over from that table, and D and trimming were inferred from the DNA. The sample carries approximately 290,000 clones, approximately 90% recorded once.

Specimen: peripheral blood. This chain connects TRBV7-6 to TRBJ2-7; possible D gene TRBD1, 6 bases. The receptor's source is a woman aged 25 to 39 with COVID-19, enrolled during active disease. For the CDR3, the DNA is TGTGCCAGCAGCTTACTTAGACCGGGACACTCCTACGAGCAGTACTTC. Its translation: CASSLLRPGHSYEQYF.